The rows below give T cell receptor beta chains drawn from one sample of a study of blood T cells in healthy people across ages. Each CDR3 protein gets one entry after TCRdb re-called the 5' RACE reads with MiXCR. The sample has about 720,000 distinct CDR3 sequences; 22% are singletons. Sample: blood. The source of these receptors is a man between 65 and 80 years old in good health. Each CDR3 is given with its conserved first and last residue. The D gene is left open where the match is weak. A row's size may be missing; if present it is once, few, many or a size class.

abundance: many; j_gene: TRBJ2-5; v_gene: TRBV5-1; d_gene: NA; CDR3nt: TGCGCCAGCAGCTCACAGGTGGGAACGGGTGAGACCCAGTACTTC; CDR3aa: CASSSQVGTGETQYF
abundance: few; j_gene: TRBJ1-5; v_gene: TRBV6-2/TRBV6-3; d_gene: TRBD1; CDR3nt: TGTGCCAGCAGTTATGGGGTGACAGGGGGTGATCAGCCCCAGCATTTT; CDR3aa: CASSYGVTGGDQPQHF
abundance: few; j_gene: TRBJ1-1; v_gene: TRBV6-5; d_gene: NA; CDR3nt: TGTGCCAGCAGTTACTCCTTAGAGGGAGAAGCTTTCTTT; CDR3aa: CASSYSLEGEAFF
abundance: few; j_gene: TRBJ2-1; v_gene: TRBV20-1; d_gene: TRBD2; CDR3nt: TGCAGTGCTGCTAGCGGGGGGCGCTCCTACAATGAGCAGTTCTTC; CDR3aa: CSAASGGRSYNEQFF
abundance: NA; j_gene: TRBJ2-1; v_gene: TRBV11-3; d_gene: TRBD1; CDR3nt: TGTGCCAGCACCGGGGACAGGAGCTCCTACAATGAGCAGTTCTTC; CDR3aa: CASTGDRSSYNEQFF
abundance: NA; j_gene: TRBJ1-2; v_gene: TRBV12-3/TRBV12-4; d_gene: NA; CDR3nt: TGTGCCAGCAGCTCCACAGAGAACTATGGCTACACCTTC; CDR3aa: CASSSTENYGYTF
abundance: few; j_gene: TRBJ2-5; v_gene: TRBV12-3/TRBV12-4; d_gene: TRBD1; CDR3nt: TGTGCCACCACCTTGGACAGGGAAGAGACCCAGTACTTC; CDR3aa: CATTLDREETQYF
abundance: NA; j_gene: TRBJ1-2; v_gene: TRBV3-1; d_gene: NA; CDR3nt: TGTGCCAGCAGCCAGTCGGGGGGGGCCAGTGGCTACACCTTC; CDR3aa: CASSQSGGASGYTF
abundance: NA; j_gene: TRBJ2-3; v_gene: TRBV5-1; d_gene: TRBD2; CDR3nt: TGCGCCAGCAGCGCCGGAGTCGGGACTAGCGGGTATACGCAGTATTTT; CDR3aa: CASSAGVGTSGYTQYF
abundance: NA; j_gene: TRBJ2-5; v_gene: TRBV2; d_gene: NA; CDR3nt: TGTGCCAGCAGTGTGATGACTATTCCCCAAGAGACCCAGTACTTC; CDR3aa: CASSVMTIPQETQYF
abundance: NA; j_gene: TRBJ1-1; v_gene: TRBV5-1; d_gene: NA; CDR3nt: TGCGCCAGCATGAGGTCTAGGATGACGGTGAACACTGAAGCTTTCTTT; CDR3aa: CASMRSRMTVNTEAFF
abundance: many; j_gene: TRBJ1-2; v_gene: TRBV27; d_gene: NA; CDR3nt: TGTGCCAGCAGTTTATTGTTCTTCTGGGGCTACACCTTC; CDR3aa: CASSLLFFWGYTF
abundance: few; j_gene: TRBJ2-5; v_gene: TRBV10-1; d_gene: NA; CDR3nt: TGCGCCAGCAGTGAGTTAAGGGGGGCCCGAGAGACCCAGTACTTC; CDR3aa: CASSELRGARETQYF
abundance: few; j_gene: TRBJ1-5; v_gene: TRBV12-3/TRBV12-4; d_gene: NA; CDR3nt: TGTGCCAGCGGCCCAAACCACAATCAGCCCCAGCATTTT; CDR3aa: CASGPNHNQPQHF
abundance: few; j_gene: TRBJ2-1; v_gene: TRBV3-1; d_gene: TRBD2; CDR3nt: TGTGCCAGCAGGTCTAGCGGGATTCTTCGAAATGAGCAGTTCTTC; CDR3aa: CASRSSGILRNEQFF
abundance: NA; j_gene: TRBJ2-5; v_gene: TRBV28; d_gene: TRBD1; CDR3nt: TGTGCCAGCAGCTCGGTTTGGGACAGTAGAATGGAGGAGACCCAGTACTTC; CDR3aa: CASSSVWDSRMEETQYF
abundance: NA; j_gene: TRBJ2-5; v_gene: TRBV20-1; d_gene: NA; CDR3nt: TGCAGTGCTCCACACCAAGAGACCCAGTACTTC; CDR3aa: CSAPHQETQYF
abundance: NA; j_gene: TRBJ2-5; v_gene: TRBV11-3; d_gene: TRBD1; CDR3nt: TGTGCCAGCAGCGGCCCTTCAGACAGGGCGTTACGTGAGACCCAGTACTTC; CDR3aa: CASSGPSDRALRETQYF
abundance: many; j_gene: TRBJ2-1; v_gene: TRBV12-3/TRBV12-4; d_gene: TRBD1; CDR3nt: TGTGCCAGCAGTTTATCCCAGGGGGCTAATGAGCAGTTCTTC; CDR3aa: CASSLSQGANEQFF
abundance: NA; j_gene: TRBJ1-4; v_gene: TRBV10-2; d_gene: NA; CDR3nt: TGCGCCAGCCGACAGGCGTTACTGGGAAAACTGTTTTTT; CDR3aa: CASRQALLGKLFF
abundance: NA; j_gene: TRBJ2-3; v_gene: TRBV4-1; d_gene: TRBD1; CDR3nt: TGCGCCAGCAGGCGACAGGGGATTAACACAGATACGCAGTATTTT; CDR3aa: CASRRQGINTDTQYF
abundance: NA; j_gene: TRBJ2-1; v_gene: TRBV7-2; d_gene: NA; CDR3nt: TGTGCCAGCAGCTTAGCGAGAGCGAGTCCCGAGTTCTTC; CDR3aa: CASSLARASPEFF
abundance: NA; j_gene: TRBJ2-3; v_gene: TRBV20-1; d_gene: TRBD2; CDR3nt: TGCAGTGCTATCTGGACTAGCGGAAAGGATACGCAGTATTTT; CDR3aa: CSAIWTSGKDTQYF
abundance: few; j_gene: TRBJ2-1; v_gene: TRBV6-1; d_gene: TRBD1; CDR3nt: TGTGCCAGCAGCCAGACAGGGTCGACTGAGCAGTTCTTC; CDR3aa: CASSQTGSTEQFF
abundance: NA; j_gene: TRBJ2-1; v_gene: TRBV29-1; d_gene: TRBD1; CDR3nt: TGCAGTTTGGCGCTTCGGACAGGGGGTGGTAATGAGCAGTTCTTC; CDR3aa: CSLALRTGGGNEQFF
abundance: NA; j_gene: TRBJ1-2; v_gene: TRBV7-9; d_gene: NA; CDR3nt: TGTGCCAGCAGCGACGAACCCGAGGGCGGCTACACCTTC; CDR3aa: CASSDEPEGGYTF
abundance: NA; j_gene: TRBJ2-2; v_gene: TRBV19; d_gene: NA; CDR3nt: TGTGCCAGTATGCTCCCGGCCGGGGAGCTGTTTTTT; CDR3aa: CASMLPAGELFF
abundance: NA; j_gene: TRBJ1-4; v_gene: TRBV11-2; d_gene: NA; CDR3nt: TGTGCCAGCAGCCGGGGGACGGCCAAACTGTTATTT; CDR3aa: CASSRGTAKLLF
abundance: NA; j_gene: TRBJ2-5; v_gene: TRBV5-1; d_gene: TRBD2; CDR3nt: TGCGCCAGCAGCTTGGGACTAGCGGGGCCCGGGGTAGAGACCCAGTACTTC; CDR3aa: CASSLGLAGPGVETQYF
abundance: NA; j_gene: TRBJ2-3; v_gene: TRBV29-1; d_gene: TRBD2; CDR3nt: TGCAGCGTTGACCCCCGGGAGGTGGGCACAGATACGCAGTATTTT; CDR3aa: CSVDPREVGTDTQYF
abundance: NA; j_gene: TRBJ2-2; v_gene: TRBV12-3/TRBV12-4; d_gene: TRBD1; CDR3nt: TGTGCCAGTAGTGAGGACAGGGCAACCGGGGAGCTGTTTTTT; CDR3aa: CASSEDRATGELFF